This entry is about one T cell receptor (beta chain). The target antigen is unknown. A read error may produce the germline difference seen at one junction end. CDR3 length: 13 residues. Germline CDR1 and CDR2: SGHRS and YFSETQ. This sample stems from a study of blood T cells in healthy people across ages. A sample-barcoded 5' primer and a J-beta primer mix were used in a second PCR of roughly 6 to 11 cycles. Tagging of each cDNA molecule was performed by a template-switch adaptor with 12 random nucleotides. TCRdb processed the 5' RACE reads anew with MiXCR; each CDR3 protein has one entry. The sample holds around 1.7 million distinct CDR3 sequences, over 25% seen once. Study results and limitations: Samples with more naive T cells showed higher observed beta diversity. Bulk PBMC profiling left naive and antigen-experienced comparisons inconclusive. Unknown CMV status may confound age-related changes in expanded clones.

The chain joins TRBV5-1 to TRBJ2-3; 7 bases fit TRBD2. This TCR came from a woman in her twenties or thirties in good health. The material sequenced was blood. CDR3 residues: CASILGLTDTQYF. CDR3 DNA sequence: TGCGCCAGCATCTTGGGACTAACAGATACGCAGTATTTT.